This T cell receptor (beta chain) stems from a study of cytomegalovirus exposure and HLA in healthy donors (dated by TCRdb to the late 2010s). Study-level background: An earlier analysis of several hundred of the donors reported roughly 300 Gb of sequence data and 120 million or so unique TCR beta sequences from 150 million to 200 million T cells. An early release covering 550 to 700 HLA-typed donors comprised roughly 300 gigabases of sequencing data and tens of millions of unique TCR sequences. Of the roughly 420 genotyped donors, over 80% were placed in the genetic ancestry cluster associated with self-reported Caucasian donors. The aim of the study was to test whether cataloging public T cell receptors could identify signatures of past pathogen exposure. The T cell repertoires of around 730 subjects were profiled by immunosequencing and related to cytomegalovirus serostatus. In addition to the first cohort of approximately 650 subjects, a separate validation cohort of 130 or so different subjects was used. To predict cytomegalovirus infection status, the study brought together high-throughput TCR immunosequencing, statistical association of individual TCRs with disease status, and machine learning. To study patterns of TCR occurrence, a later analysis re-analyzed previously published TCR beta repertoires from around 700 donors and added high-resolution HLA genotyping. Rather than using new phenotypic data, the later analysis identified candidate immune exposures from TCR beta sequences and from how often those sequences occurred across donors. An earlier analysis of several hundred of the donors applied high-throughput TCR beta sequencing to assess whether each TCR beta V gene segment acted as functional or pseudogenic. Donor age, sex, ethnicity and CMV serostatus were collected together with the repertoire data. Genome-wide SNP genotypes for about 65% of the roughly 700 donors were used in a later genetic analysis, which treated that subset as a discovery cohort. Every repertoire in the discovery cohort had been generated on one and the same sequencing platform. HLA typing included class I and class II loci at four-digit resolution. Typing coverage varied by locus: roughly 629-640 donors for A, B, C, DRB1 and DQB1; roughly 520 for DQA1; 606 for DPA1; roughly 450 for DPB1. Because of strong linkage in the cohort, five DR-DQ haplotypes were treated as single units for association and clustering. Among some 400 genotyped donors of the cohort, an average of roughly 230,000 unique TCR beta nucleotide sequences was sequenced per donor, of which roughly 17% were non-productive. Here is what the overall study found, with its caveats: In this cohort, only TCR beta chains were sequenced, and detectable features were limited by the absence of alpha or paired-chain data. The only immune exposure information available for the cohort was CMV serostatus. In a later genetic analysis, fewer N-insertions in productive TCRs were reported among donors in an Asian-associated ancestry cluster than the 666-donor mean. In a later analysis, most CMV-associated TCR beta chains were found to appear HLA-restricted, with HLA associations seemingly driven largely by CMV exposure. A further reported finding was that TCR beta sequences accurately predicted the HLA-A and HLA-B alleles for most subjects in the first cohort. In vitro tests confirmed that three of the cytomegalovirus-associated TCR beta chains recognize cytomegalovirus antigens. V-gene and J-gene trimming of TCR beta chains was associated with a missense DCLRE1C variant in a later genetic analysis, and the association was replicated in an independent cohort. The study gave a list of over 150 TCR beta chains associated with cytomegalovirus. In a later analysis, the rate of TCR association differed among HLA loci, with DRB1 alleles having the most associated TCRs and HLA-C alleles having the fewest. Some IMGT-functional V segments, including TRBV6-2 and TRBV6-3, could not be distinguished by the 87-base-pair reads and were therefore excluded. In an earlier analysis of fewer than 700 of the donors, most TCR beta V segments appeared in productive rearrangements about 87% or about 30% of the time, broadly matching IMGT annotations. Because some donors lacked HLA typing at each locus, the association tests relied only on the typed subset. Roughly uniform sequencing depth across donors was assumed in presence/absence analyses, although this assumption may not hold. In a later analysis, several top co-occurrence clusters were reported to appear linked to parvovirus B19, influenza, CMV and Epstein-Barr virus. A cluster of highly shared sequence variants was judged likely to represent a technical artifact of the sequencing pipeline. Because counts were too low, seventeen rarely observed V segments, including chromosome 9 orphons, were excluded from the earlier analysis of 587 of the donors. Strong co-occurrence of HLA alleles, especially DR and DQ, made assigning TCR associations to individual alleles difficult. Specific HLA alleles were associated with more than 15,000 TCR beta sequences at a false discovery rate of 0.05 in a later analysis. In a later analysis, HLA-associated TCR beta chains showed more clonal expansion and lower generation probabilities than non-associated chains that were equally common. Most TCR sequences were observed very rarely across donors, whereas some public TCRs were present in many individuals. The authors suggested that the approach could potentially be extended to other disease states and immunological phenotypes. Cytomegalovirus status was reported to be diagnosed by the classifier with high specificity and sensitivity in both the original and validation cohorts. Linkage disequilibrium might explain the correlated functional status among segregating V segments, but an unknown experimental factor could not be ruled out.

Turning to this clone: Its recognized antigen is unknown. The record has no base qualities; no much larger clone is one base away.

Including cysteine and phenylalanine, the CDR3 has 14 amino acids. Only the CDR3 DNA stays, 42 bases, in frame from base 1. In total, 500 to 700 healthy bone marrow donors made up the cohort. At the time of sampling, every cohort member was nominally healthy, though immune exposures that went unrecorded were likely present. The donor was CMV seronegative and belonged to the group of roughly 330 seronegative cohort members. Each donor provided a peripheral blood sample, and peripheral blood mononuclear cells were used for TCR beta sequencing. The Qiagen DNeasy Blood Extraction Kit was used to extract genomic DNA from the blood cell samples. Libraries were made using the immunoSEQ multiplex PCR assay. For the multiplex PCR, a mixture combining 60 forward primers for TCR Vbeta segments and 13 reverse primers for TCR Jbeta segments was used. The CDR3 region of rearranged TCR beta genes was amplified from genomic DNA with a multiplex PCR assay. On the Illumina HiSeq System, the amplified TCR beta libraries were sequenced as 87-base-pair reads. The study's own analysis went as follows. A later analysis tallied around 87 million unique TCR beta chains across the approximately 670 repertoires, and around 12 million of those chains were shared by two or more donors. Raw reads were error-corrected and collapsed into unique sequences by a nearest-neighbor algorithm in which closely related sequences were merged to remove PCR and sequencing errors. CDR3 sequences were aligned to IMGT reference sequences to assign V, D and J gene segments. For a sequence to be retained, a match of at least six nucleotides to both a V gene segment and a J gene segment was required. A rearrangement was called productive if the CDR3 had no stop codons and remained in frame with V and J, and every other rearrangement was called non-productive. Following IMGT convention, CDR3 was defined as the stretch from the second conserved V-encoded cysteine to the conserved J-encoded phenylalanine. Sequences without an unambiguous match to a single V gene segment were excluded from the earlier analysis of almost 600 of the donors. An earlier analysis of over 450 of the donors classified V segments as functional when productive rearrangements were above 56.7% and as segregating when the standard deviation between donors was above 5%. A statistical classification framework was built to diagnose cytomegalovirus status from the catalog of TCR beta chain sequences. A later analysis assigned V and J genes by comparing TCR nucleotide sequences with IMGT/GENE-DB human TR gene sequences. Using the TCRdist pipeline, a later analysis assigned CDR3 sequences along with most-parsimonious VDJ recombination scenarios. In a later analysis, every TCR beta chain was defined by the combination of its CDR3 amino acid sequence and its V-gene family, and reads without a unique V-gene family were dropped. To address suspected cross-contamination and a sequencing artifact, a later analysis removed a few hundred highly shared, low-generation-probability nucleotide sequences. In a later analysis, a clonal expansion index for each public chain was calculated from normalized within-repertoire ranks of inferred template counts. A later analysis computed generation probabilities with a VDJ recombination model fitted to out-of-frame rearrangements, and checked the results against IGoR. In a later analysis, hypergeometric tests were used to score TCR-TCR, TCR-HLA and TCR-CMV co-occurrence, with a repertoire-size bias correction applied to TCR pairs. To estimate false discovery rates, a later analysis permuted the HLA or CMV assignments 20 times. A later analysis grouped co-occurring TCRs with DBSCAN, adding TCRdist sequence similarity when clustering within HLA-allele-positive subsets. Repertoires with fewer than 30,000 or more than 120,000 public chains, plus five repertoires with anomalous nucleotide sharing, were excluded from co-occurrence clustering. As stored in TCRdb, this immuneACCESS dataset retains in-frame rearrangements with V and J assigned. A fraction of the clones does not appear; measured against another copy, unresolved V genes explain less than half of the discrepancy, and the remainder lacks a known reason. V and J calls and clone size are as listed in that table; D and trimming were resolved from the DNA. The sample profile shows some 150,000 clones; roughly 78% of them were found once. The top ten clones comprise about 2.2% of the sample.

The sequence is built from TRBV1 and TRBJ1-1; the tabulated D call, TRBD1, remains unverified against the DNA. TRBV1 is noted as a pseudogene. The sequence came from a young man in good health and CMV-seronegative. What was sequenced was PBMCs. In nucleotide form, the sequence is TGCACCAGCAGCCTAGGACAGGGTAAAACTGAAGCTTTCTTT. Its translation reads: CTSSLGQGKTEAFF.